The T cell receptor (beta chain) described here comes from a study of cytomegalovirus exposure and HLA in healthy donors. Study results and caveats: Common viral pathogens seemed, in a later analysis, to connect with several of the most significant clusters. Earlier analysis found most TCR beta V segments productive about 87% or about 30% of the time.

CDR3 size: 16 residues. Germline V gene sequence: CDR1 WSHSY, CDR2 SAAADI. V lost 3 bases, J lost 1 base, and 15 bases lay in between. Regarding this clone: The antigen remains undetermined.

Use of 60 Vbeta and 13 Jbeta primers characterized the PCR. Original analysis: Roughly 76 million unique TCR beta chains, around 11 million of them shared, were counted by a later analysis. Clones were read by immunoSEQ multiplex PCR, and TCRdb kept only the in-frame ones, dropping some. V and J calls and clone size are as listed in that table; D and trimming were resolved from the DNA. Of about 61,000 clones detected, around 90% appear once; the ten largest clones hold about 1.6%. The origin of this receptor is a man in his thirties or forties in good health and CMV-seropositive. This chain links TRBV10-2 with TRBJ1-1, with a tentative D call TRBD1 (5 bases). The sample taken for sequencing was PBMCs. The CDR3: CASSDMNTGPNTEAFF. The CDR3 nucleotides are TGCGCCAGCAGTGATATGAATACAGGACCGAACACTGAAGCTTTCTTT.